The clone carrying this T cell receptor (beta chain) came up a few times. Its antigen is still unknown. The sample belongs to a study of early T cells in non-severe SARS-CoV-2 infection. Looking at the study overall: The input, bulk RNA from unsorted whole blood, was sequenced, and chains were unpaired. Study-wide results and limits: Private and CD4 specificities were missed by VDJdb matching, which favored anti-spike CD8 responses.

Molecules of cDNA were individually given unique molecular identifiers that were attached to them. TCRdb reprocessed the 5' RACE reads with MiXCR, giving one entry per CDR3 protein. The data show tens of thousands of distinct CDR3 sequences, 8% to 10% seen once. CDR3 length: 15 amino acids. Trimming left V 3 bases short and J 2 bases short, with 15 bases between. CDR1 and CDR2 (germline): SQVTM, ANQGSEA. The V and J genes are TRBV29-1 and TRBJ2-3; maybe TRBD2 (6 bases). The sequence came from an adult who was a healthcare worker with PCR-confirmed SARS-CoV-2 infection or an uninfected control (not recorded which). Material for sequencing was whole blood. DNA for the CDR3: TGCAGCGTTGAGGGACTCCCCAGGACCACAGATACGCAGTATTTT. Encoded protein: CSVEGLPRTTDTQYF.